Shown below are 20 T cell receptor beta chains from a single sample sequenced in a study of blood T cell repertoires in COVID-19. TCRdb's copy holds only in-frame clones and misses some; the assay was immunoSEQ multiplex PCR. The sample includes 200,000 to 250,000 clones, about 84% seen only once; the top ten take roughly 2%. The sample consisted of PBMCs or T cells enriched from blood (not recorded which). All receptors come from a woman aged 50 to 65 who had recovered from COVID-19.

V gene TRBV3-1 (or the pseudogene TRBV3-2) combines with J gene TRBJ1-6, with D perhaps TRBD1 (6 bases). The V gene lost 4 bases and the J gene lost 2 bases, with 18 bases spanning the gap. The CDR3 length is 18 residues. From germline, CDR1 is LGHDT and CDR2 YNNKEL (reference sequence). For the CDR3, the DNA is TGTGCCAGCAGCCCAGGGGCCCCAGCTGGGGCCTATAATTCACCCCTCCACTTT. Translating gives CASSPGAPAGAYNSPLHF.

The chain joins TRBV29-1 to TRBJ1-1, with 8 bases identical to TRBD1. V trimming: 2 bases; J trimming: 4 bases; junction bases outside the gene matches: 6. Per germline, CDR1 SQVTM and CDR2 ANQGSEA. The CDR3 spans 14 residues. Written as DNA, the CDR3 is TGCAGCGTTGAAAAAATTACAGGGGGCACTGAAGCTTTCTTT. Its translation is CSVEKITGGTEAFF.

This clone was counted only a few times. The CDR3 DNA is TGTGCCAGCAGTAGTGGGGGCTGGACTGAAGCTTTCTTT. Amino acids: CASSSGGWTEAFF. The chain couples TRBV11-3 to TRBJ1-1; D is perhaps TRBD1 (6 bases). CDR3 size: 13 residues. Germline V gives CDR1 SGHNT, CDR2 YENEEA. Deletions cut 6 bases from V and 5 bases from J, with 13 bases between.

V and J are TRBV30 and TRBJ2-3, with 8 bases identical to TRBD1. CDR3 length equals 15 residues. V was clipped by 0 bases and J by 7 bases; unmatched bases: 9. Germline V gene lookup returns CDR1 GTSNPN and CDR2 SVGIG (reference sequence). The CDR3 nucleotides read TGTGCCTGGAGTGTAGGGACAGGTTTTGGAAATACGCAGTATTTT. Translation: CAWSVGTGFGNTQYF.

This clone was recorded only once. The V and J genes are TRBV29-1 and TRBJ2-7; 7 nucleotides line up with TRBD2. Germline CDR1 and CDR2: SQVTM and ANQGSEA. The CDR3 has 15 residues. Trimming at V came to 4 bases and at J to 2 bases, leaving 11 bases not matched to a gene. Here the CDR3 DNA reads TGCAGCGTTGGCCCCACCCCGGGAGGCACCTACGAGCAGTACTTC. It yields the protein CSVGPTPGGTYEQYF.

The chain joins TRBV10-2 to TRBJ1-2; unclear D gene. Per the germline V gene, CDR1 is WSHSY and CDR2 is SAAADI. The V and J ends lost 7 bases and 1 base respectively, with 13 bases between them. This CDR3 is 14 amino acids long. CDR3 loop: CASNRGGSNYGYTF. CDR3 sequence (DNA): TGCGCCAGCAATCGGGGAGGAAGTAACTATGGCTACACCTTC.

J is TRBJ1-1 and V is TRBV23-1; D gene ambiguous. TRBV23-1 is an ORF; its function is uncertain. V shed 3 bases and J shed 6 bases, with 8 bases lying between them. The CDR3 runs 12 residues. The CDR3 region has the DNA TGCGCCAGCAGTCATAGCCAGTCTGAAGCTTTCTTT. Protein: CASSHSQSEAFF.

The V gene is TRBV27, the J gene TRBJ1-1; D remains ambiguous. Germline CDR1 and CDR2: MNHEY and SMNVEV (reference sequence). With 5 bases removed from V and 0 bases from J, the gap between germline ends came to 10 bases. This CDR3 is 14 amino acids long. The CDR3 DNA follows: TGTGCCAGCAGTGTGAGTACAGTGAACACTGAAGCTTTCTTT. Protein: CASSVSTVNTEAFF.

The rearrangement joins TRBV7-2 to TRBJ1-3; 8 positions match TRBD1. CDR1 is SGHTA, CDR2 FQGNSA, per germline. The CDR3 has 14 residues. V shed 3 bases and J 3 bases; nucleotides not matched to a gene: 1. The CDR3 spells CASSLTGVGNTIYF. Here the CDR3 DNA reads TGTGCCAGCAGCTTGACAGGGGTTGGAAACACCATATATTTT.

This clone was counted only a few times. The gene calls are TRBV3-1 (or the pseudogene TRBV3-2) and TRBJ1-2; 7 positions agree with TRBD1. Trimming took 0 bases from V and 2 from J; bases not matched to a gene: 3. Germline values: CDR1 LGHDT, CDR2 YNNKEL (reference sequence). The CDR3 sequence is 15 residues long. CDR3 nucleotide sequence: TGTGCCAGCAGCCAAGATCTACAGGGGAACTATGGCTACACCTTC. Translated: CASSQDLQGNYGYTF.

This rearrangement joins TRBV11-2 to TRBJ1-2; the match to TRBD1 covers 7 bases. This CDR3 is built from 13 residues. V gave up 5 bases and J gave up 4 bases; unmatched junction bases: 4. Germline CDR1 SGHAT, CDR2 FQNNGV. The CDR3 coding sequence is TGTGCCAGCAGCCCCAGACAGGGCTATGGCTACACCTTC. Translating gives CASSPRQGYGYTF.

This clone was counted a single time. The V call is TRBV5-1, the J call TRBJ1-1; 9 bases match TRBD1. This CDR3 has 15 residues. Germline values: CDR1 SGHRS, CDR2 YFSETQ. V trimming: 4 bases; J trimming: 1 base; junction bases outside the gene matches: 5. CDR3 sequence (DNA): TGCGCCAGCAGCCCAGGGGACAGGGCGAACACTGAAGCTTTCTTT. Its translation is CASSPGDRANTEAFF. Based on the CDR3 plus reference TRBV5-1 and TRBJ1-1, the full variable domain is KAGVTQTPRYLIKTRGQQVTLSCSPISGHRSVSWYQQTPGQGLQFLFEYFSETQRNKGNFPGRFSGRQFSNSRSEMNVSTLELGDSALYLCASSPGDRANTEAFFGQGTRLTVV.

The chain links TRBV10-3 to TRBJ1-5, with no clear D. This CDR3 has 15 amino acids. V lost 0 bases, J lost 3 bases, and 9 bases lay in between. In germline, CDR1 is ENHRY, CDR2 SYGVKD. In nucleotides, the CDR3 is TGTGCCATCAGTGAGTCGTCTGGCTTCAATCAGCCCCAGCATTTT. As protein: CAISESSGFNQPQHF.

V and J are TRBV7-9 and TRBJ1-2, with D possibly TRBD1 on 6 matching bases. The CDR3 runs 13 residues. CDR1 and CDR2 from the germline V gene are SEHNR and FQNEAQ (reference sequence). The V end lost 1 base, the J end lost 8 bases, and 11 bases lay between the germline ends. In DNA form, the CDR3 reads TGTGCCAGCAGCTTAGGAGAGGGGGTGGGCTACACCTTC. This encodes CASSLGEGVGYTF.

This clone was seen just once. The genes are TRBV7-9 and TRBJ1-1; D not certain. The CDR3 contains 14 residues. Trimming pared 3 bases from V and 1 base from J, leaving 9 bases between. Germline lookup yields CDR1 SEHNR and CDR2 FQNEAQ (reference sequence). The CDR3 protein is CASSFRSGNTEAFF. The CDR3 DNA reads TGTGCCAGCAGCTTCCGGTCCGGGAACACTGAAGCTTTCTTT.

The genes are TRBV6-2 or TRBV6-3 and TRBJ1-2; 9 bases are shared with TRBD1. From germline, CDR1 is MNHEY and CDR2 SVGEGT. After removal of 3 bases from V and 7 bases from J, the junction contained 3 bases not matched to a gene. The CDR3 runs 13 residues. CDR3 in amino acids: CASSYRTGVGYTF. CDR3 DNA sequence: TGTGCCAGCAGTTATCGGACAGGGGTTGGCTACACCTTC.

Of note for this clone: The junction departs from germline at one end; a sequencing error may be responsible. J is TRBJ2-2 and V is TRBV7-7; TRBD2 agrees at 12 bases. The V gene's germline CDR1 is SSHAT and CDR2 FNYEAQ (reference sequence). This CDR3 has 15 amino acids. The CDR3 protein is CASSPLAGGPGELFF. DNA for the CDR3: TGTGCTAGCAGCCCGCTAGCGGGAGGGCCCGGGGAGCTGTTTTTT.

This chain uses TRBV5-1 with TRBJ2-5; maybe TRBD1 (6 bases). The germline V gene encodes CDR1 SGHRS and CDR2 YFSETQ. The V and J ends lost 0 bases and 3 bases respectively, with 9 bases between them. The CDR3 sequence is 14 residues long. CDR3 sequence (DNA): TGCGCCAGCAGCTTGGTGGCAGGGGAAGAGACCCAGTACTTC. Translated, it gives CASSLVAGEETQYF. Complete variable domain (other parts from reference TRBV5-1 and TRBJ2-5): KAGVTQTPRYLIKTRGQQVTLSCSPISGHRSVSWYQQTPGQGLQFLFEYFSETQRNKGNFPGRFSGRQFSNSRSEMNVSTLELGDSALYLCASSLVAGEETQYFGPGTRLLVL.

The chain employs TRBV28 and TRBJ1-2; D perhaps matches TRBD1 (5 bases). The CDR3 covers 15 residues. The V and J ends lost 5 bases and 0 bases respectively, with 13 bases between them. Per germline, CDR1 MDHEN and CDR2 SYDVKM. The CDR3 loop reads CASSIRQSPNYGYTF. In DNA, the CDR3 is TGTGCCAGCAGTATAAGACAGAGCCCTAACTATGGCTACACCTTC.

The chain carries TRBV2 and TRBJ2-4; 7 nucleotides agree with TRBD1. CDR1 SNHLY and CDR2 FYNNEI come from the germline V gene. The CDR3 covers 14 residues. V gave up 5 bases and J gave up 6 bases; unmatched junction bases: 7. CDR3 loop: CASSRRGLGNIQYF. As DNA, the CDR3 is TGTGCCAGCAGTAGAAGGGGGCTTGGAAACATTCAGTACTTC.